Listed below are T cell receptor beta chains from one sample, sequenced in a study of OX40 agonist ivuxolimab in advanced cancers. This table comes from immunoSEQ multiplex PCR, and its TCRdb copy is limited to in-frame clones, with some not included. The sample has around 50,000 clones; 80% to 90% are singletons. Sequenced material: CD4+ or CD8+ T cells sorted from blood, taken in a trial of the OX40 agonist ivuxolimab. These receptors all come from an adult with an advanced solid tumor such as melanoma, head and neck, liver or kidney cancer. Both conserved end residues are part of each CDR3. D genes are given only for firm matches. Clone size appears in some rows only: once, few, many, or a class for an expanded clone.

D gene: -; V gene: TRBV28; clone size: -; J gene: TRBJ2-1; CDR3 protein: CASSFSRGQFF; CDR3 DNA: TGTGCCAGCAGTTTCTCCCGGGGGCAGTTCTTC
D gene: -; V gene: TRBV19; clone size: once; J gene: TRBJ1-4; CDR3 protein: CASSYGSATNEKLFF; CDR3 DNA: TGTGCCAGTAGTTATGGGTCCGCAACTAATGAAAAACTGTTTTTT
D gene: -; V gene: TRBV5-1; clone size: once; J gene: TRBJ1-5; CDR3 protein: CASSLGGDQPQHF; CDR3 DNA: TGCGCCAGCAGCTTGGGGGGAGATCAGCCCCAGCATTTT
D gene: TRBD1; V gene: TRBV18; clone size: -; J gene: TRBJ2-7; CDR3 protein: CASSPRDRVGGGEQYF; CDR3 DNA: TGTGCCAGCTCACCAAGGGACAGGGTCGGCGGGGGCGAGCAGTACTTC
D gene: TRBD1; V gene: TRBV27; clone size: -; J gene: TRBJ2-7; CDR3 protein: CASSLSRQGLYEQYF; CDR3 DNA: TGTGCCAGCAGTTTATCCCGACAGGGGCTCTACGAGCAGTACTTC
D gene: -; V gene: TRBV7-7; clone size: -; J gene: TRBJ2-5; CDR3 protein: CASSLAQTETQYF; CDR3 DNA: TGTGCTAGCAGCTTAGCGCAGACAGAGACCCAGTACTTC
D gene: TRBD1; V gene: TRBV2; clone size: -; J gene: TRBJ2-5; CDR3 protein: CASSWTGQETQYF; CDR3 DNA: TGTGCCAGCAGTTGGACAGGGCAAGAGACCCAGTACTTC
D gene: -; V gene: TRBV19; clone size: -; J gene: TRBJ1-4; CDR3 protein: CASSMDLRGANEKLFF; CDR3 DNA: TGTGCCAGTAGTATGGATTTACGTGGGGCTAATGAAAAACTGTTTTTT
D gene: -; V gene: TRBV28; clone size: -; J gene: TRBJ1-2; CDR3 protein: CASSLFRGPVSGSLTF; CDR3 DNA: TGTGCCAGCAGTTTATTCCGAGGACCCGTTTCGGGATCCCTCACCTTC
D gene: TRBD1; V gene: TRBV28; clone size: -; J gene: TRBJ1-2; CDR3 protein: CASSLGQENYGYTF; CDR3 DNA: TGTGCCAGCAGTTTAGGACAGGAAAACTATGGCTACACCTTC
D gene: TRBD1; V gene: TRBV27; clone size: -; J gene: TRBJ2-3; CDR3 protein: CASSPRQGAGDTQYF; CDR3 DNA: TGTGCCAGCAGTCCAAGACAGGGGGCCGGGGATACGCAGTATTTT
D gene: TRBD2; V gene: TRBV2; clone size: -; J gene: TRBJ2-2; CDR3 protein: CASSRTSGNTGELFF; CDR3 DNA: TGTGCCAGCAGTCGGACTAGCGGGAACACCGGGGAGCTGTTTTTT
D gene: -; V gene: TRBV28; clone size: -; J gene: TRBJ1-5; CDR3 protein: CASSEGQLNQPQHF; CDR3 DNA: TGTGCCAGCAGTGAAGGACAGCTCAATCAGCCCCAGCATTTT
D gene: -; V gene: TRBV4-2; clone size: -; J gene: TRBJ1-1; CDR3 protein: CASSQFRGSSGTEAFF; CDR3 DNA: TGTGCCAGCAGCCAATTTAGGGGCAGTTCGGGCACTGAAGCTTTCTTT
D gene: -; V gene: TRBV5-5; clone size: -; J gene: TRBJ2-7; CDR3 protein: CASSLFGQTDYEQYF; CDR3 DNA: TGTGCCAGCAGCCTCTTTGGACAGACCGACTACGAGCAGTACTTC
D gene: -; V gene: TRBV28; clone size: -; J gene: TRBJ1-5; CDR3 protein: CASSTPWTPSSAQHF; CDR3 DNA: TGTGCCAGCAGTACCCCTTGGACCCCGTCGTCGGCCCAGCATTTT
D gene: TRBD2; V gene: TRBV7-3; clone size: -; J gene: TRBJ2-1; CDR3 protein: CASSLSSGAYNEQFF; CDR3 DNA: TGTGCCAGCAGCCTCTCTAGCGGTGCCTACAATGAGCAGTTCTTC
D gene: TRBD2; V gene: TRBV18; clone size: -; J gene: TRBJ2-3; CDR3 protein: CASSPGTSGSPGGDTQYF; CDR3 DNA: TGTGCCAGCTCACCGGGGACTAGCGGGAGCCCCGGGGGAGATACGCAGTATTTT
D gene: -; V gene: TRBV5-1; clone size: -; J gene: TRBJ2-5; CDR3 protein: CASSLAGQGGQETQYF; CDR3 DNA: TGCGCCAGCAGCTTGGCCGGGCAGGGAGGCCAAGAGACCCAGTACTTC
D gene: -; V gene: TRBV4-3; clone size: -; J gene: TRBJ1-4; CDR3 protein: CASSQDLRVTNEKLFF; CDR3 DNA: TGCGCCAGCAGCCAAGACCTCAGGGTCACTAATGAAAAACTGTTTTTT
D gene: -; V gene: TRBV7-2; clone size: -; J gene: TRBJ2-7; CDR3 protein: CASSLQGSRSYEQYF; CDR3 DNA: TGTGCCAGCAGCTTACAGGGCAGTCGCTCCTACGAGCAGTACTTC
D gene: -; V gene: TRBV19; clone size: -; J gene: TRBJ1-5; CDR3 protein: CASSLTGRGINQPQHF; CDR3 DNA: TGTGCCAGTAGTCTAACAGGGAGGGGGATAAATCAGCCCCAGCATTTT
D gene: TRBD1; V gene: TRBV30; clone size: -; J gene: TRBJ2-7; CDR3 protein: CAWKQGLDEQYF; CDR3 DNA: TGTGCCTGGAAACAGGGGTTGGACGAGCAGTACTTC
D gene: TRBD1; V gene: TRBV15; clone size: -; J gene: TRBJ1-4; CDR3 protein: CATSRDRGLFEKLFF; CDR3 DNA: TGTGCCACCAGCAGAGACAGGGGGCTTTTTGAAAAACTGTTTTTT